This T cell receptor beta chain originates from a study of T cells in tuberculosis. About the research overall: In South Africa, adults with active tuberculosis were compared with IGRA-negative and latently infected IGRA-positive adolescents. Overall study results and limits: Cases with active tuberculosis were adults, while controls were adolescents.

For this clone: No antigen is known for it.

Germline CDR1 and CDR2: LNHNV and YYDKDF (reference sequence). Trimming pared 0 bases from V and 5 bases from J, leaving 4 bases between. The CDR3 spans 12 residues. The time point: new active TB diagnosis, blood taken before or within 7 days of starting treatment. TCRdb's copy holds only in-frame clones and misses some; the assay was immunoSEQ multiplex PCR. Of 25,000 to 40,000 clones in the sample, approximately 90% were seen once. The J gene is TRBJ1-1, the V gene TRBV15, with D hard to call. Source: PBMCs, taken at tuberculosis diagnosis. The clonotype was recovered from an adult with tuberculosis. The CDR3 coding sequence is TGTGCCACCAGCAGAGACCAGACTGAAGCTTTCTTT. This encodes CATSRDQTEAFF.